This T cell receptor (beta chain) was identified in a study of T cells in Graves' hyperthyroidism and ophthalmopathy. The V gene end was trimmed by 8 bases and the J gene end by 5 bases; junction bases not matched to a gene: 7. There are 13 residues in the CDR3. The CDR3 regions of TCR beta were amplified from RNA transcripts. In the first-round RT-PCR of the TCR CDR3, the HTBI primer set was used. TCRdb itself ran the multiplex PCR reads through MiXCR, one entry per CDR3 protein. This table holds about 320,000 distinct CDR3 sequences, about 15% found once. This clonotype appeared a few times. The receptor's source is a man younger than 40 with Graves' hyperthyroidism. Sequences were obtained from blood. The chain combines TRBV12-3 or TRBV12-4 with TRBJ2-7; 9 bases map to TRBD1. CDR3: CASARDRANEQYF. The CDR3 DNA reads TGTGCCAGCGCCCGGGACAGGGCGAACGAGCAGTACTTC.